The 8 T cell receptor beta chains given below trace back to one sample, sequenced in a study of a mutant IDH1 vaccine in newly diagnosed glioma. Specified time point: week 11, during vaccination. The investigators gave 300 ug of mutant IDH1 20-mer peptide in each vaccine dose, together with topical imiquimod. Using immunoSEQ multiplex PCR, the repertoire was profiled, and TCRdb retains in-frame clones only, with some absent. Among 95,000 to 120,000 clones listed, 75% to 90% were seen once. These receptors' antigens are unknown. The sequences come from PBMCs, collected from a glioma patient whose treatment included an IDH1 peptide vaccine. These receptors were taken from a woman aged 45-60 years with glioma.

The V gene is TRBV7-9, the J gene TRBJ1-6, with D possibly matching TRBD1 (5 bases). The CDR3 totals 15 residues. CDR1 SEHNR and CDR2 FQNEAQ come from the germline V gene (reference sequence). V was cut by 5 bases and J by 4 bases, with 12 bases left in between. CDR3 region: CASSLSGPYNSPLHF. CDR3 DNA sequence: TGTGCCAGCAGCCTCTCGGGACCGTATAATTCACCCCTCCACTTT. The full variable domain, its missing parts supplied by reference TRBV7-9 and TRBJ1-6, is DTGVSQNPRHKITKRGQNVTFRCDPISEHNRLYWYRQTLGQGPEFLTYFQNEAQLEKSRLLSDRFSAERPKGSFSTLEIQRTEQGDSAMYLCASSLSGPYNSPLHFGNGTRLTVT.

The genes are TRBV19 and TRBJ2-7; TRBD1 matches 9 bases. From germline, CDR1 is LNHDA and CDR2 SQIVND (reference sequence). J gave up 1 base and V 5 bases, and 6 bases lay outside the gene matches. The CDR3 is 15 residues long. As DNA, the CDR3 is TGTGCCAGTAGTCCAACAGACAGGGGGTCCTACGAGCAGTACTTC. Translating gives CASSPTDRGSYEQYF.

This clone was observed a few times. The chain links TRBV15 to TRBJ1-1; 9 positions match TRBD1. V shed 1 base and J 4 bases; nucleotides not matched to a gene: 7. The CDR3 loop spans 16 amino acids. The germline V gene encodes CDR1 LNHNV and CDR2 YYDKDF (reference sequence). The CDR3 reads CATSRASDRGGTEAFF. DNA of the CDR3: TGTGCCACCAGCAGAGCCTCGGACAGGGGTGGCACTGAAGCTTTCTTT. The variable domain in full, completed from reference TRBV15 and TRBJ1-1, reads DAMVIQNPRYQVTQFGKPVTLSCSQTLNHNVMYWYQQKSSQAPKLLFHYYDKDFNNEADTPDNFQSRRPNTSFCFLDIRSPGLGDTAMYLCATSRASDRGGTEAFFGQGTRLTVV.

The chain employs TRBV11-2 and TRBJ1-1; D gene unclear. The CDR3 length is 12 residues. Germline V lookup: CDR1 SGHAT, CDR2 FQNNGV. V was clipped by 5 bases and J by 4 bases, with 8 bases between them. The CDR3 sequence is CASSPGGTEAFF. CDR3 in DNA: TGTGCCAGCAGCCCCGGCGGCACTGAAGCTTTCTTT.

The chain uses TRBV19 and TRBJ2-2; either TRBD1 or TRBD2 may supply D (5 bases each). In germline, CDR1 is LNHDA, CDR2 SQIVND (reference sequence). V shed 5 bases and J shed 6 bases, with 13 bases lying between them. The length of the CDR3 is 14 residues. CDR3 DNA: TGTGCCAGTAGTTCGCGAGGGGACCCCGGGGAGCTGTTTTTT. As protein: CASSSRGDPGELFF. The variable domain in full, completed from reference TRBV19 and TRBJ2-2, reads DGGITQSPKYLFRKEGQNVTLSCEQNLNHDAMYWYRQDPGQGLRLIYYSQIVNDFQKGDIAEGYSVSREKKESFPLTVTSAQKNPTAFYLCASSSRGDPGELFFGEGSRLTVL.

This chain connects TRBV28 to TRBJ1-6, with D uncertain. The CDR3 totals 16 residues. From germline, CDR1 is MDHEN and CDR2 SYDVKM. Trimming left V 6 bases short and J 7 bases short, with 19 bases between. The CDR3 region has the DNA TGTGCCAGCAGCCATGACACGCCCTTAGGGAATTCACCCCTCCACTTT. Translation: CASSHDTPLGNSPLHF.

The chain combines TRBV2 with TRBJ2-5; tentative D call: TRBD1 (6 bases). Germline CDR1 SNHLY, CDR2 FYNNEI. V lost 7 bases and J lost 1, with 13 bases in between. This CDR3 has 14 residues. CDR3 nucleotides: TGTGCCAGCAACCAACAGGGACCCCAAGAGACCCAGTACTTC. Translating it yields CASNQQGPQETQYF.

The genes are TRBV28 and TRBJ1-5, with unresolved D. The CDR3 spans 12 residues. V was pared by 6 bases and J by 1 base, with 4 bases between. Germline-derived CDR1 and CDR2 are MDHEN and SYDVKM. The CDR3, as DNA: TGTGCCAGCAGAGTGAGCAATCAGCCCCAGCATTTT. Translated, it gives CASRVSNQPQHF.